Shown below are 2 T cell receptor beta chains from a single sample sequenced in a study of blood T cell repertoires in COVID-19. Profiling relied on immunoSEQ multiplex PCR, and the TCRdb table lists in-frame clones only, not all of them. The repertoire holds 350,000 to 400,000 clones, with more than 85% as singletons. The sequenced sample was PBMCs or T cells enriched from blood (not recorded which). These TCRs come from a woman aged 40 to 50 who had been exposed to COVID-19.

This chain connects TRBV5-5 to TRBJ2-7; D possibly corresponds to TRBD2 (6 bases). With 3 bases removed from V and 3 bases from J, the gap between germline ends came to 16 bases. The CDR3 is made up of 15 amino acids. Looked up from germline, CDR1 is SGHKS and CDR2 is YYEKEE (reference sequence). CDR3 in amino acids: CASSWGEGGLYEQYF. The CDR3 nucleotides read TGTGCCAGCAGCTGGGGGGAAGGTGGGCTCTACGAGCAGTACTTC.

The rearrangement links TRBV19 to TRBJ1-2, with D perhaps TRBD1 (6 bases). The V gene lost 7 bases and the J gene lost 4 bases, with 16 bases spanning the gap. The length of the CDR3 is 14 residues. Germline CDR1 is LNHDA and CDR2 is SQIVND (reference sequence). Written as DNA, the CDR3 is TGTGCCAGTACTGATATGGGGGGGGCCTATGGCTACACCTTC. This codes for CASTDMGGAYGYTF.